Shown below are 18 T cell receptor beta chains from a single sample sequenced in a study of blood T cell repertoires in COVID-19. The protocol was immunoSEQ multiplex PCR, while the TCRdb copy is restricted to in-frame clones and leaves out a portion. The table shows more than 50,000 clones, with about nine tenths occurring only once. Sequences were obtained from peripheral blood. These receptors were taken from an elderly man with acute or convalescent COVID-19.

The chain joins TRBV21-1 to TRBJ1-3. TRBV21-1 is a documented pseudogene. This CDR3 region has 14 residues. CDR3 in DNA: TGTGCCAGCGGGGGGGTTTTGGATGGAAACACCATATATTTT. It encodes CASGGVLDGNTIYF.

V gene TRBV19 combines with J gene TRBJ2-7, with 11 nucleotides matching TRBD1. The CDR3 sequence is 16 residues long. Germline V gives CDR1 LNHDA, CDR2 SQIVND (reference sequence). V gave up 4 bases and J gave up 2 bases; unmatched junction bases: 7. The CDR3 sequence is CASSTEWGQGAYEQYF. The DNA of the CDR3 is TGTGCCAGTAGTACCGAGTGGGGACAGGGGGCCTACGAGCAGTACTTC.

The genes are TRBV10-3 and TRBJ2-7; 12 bases fit TRBD2. Trimming cost V 7 bases and J 2 bases; bases outside gene matches: 3. CDR3 length equals 14 residues. Germline V lookup: CDR1 ENHRY, CDR2 SYGVKD. CDR3 residues: CAIKGTSGPYEQYF. The DNA for the CDR3 is TGTGCCATCAAAGGGACTAGCGGGCCCTACGAGCAGTACTTC.

The chain is built from TRBV2 and TRBJ2-3; D perhaps matches TRBD1 (5 bases). In germline, CDR1 is SNHLY, CDR2 FYNNEI. This CDR3 has 12 amino acids. Deletions cut 6 bases from V and 5 bases from J, with 9 bases between. The CDR3 loop reads CASRPRGDTQYF. The CDR3 DNA reads TGTGCCAGCAGACCTAGGGGAGATACGCAGTATTTT.

The chain combines TRBV3-1 (or the pseudogene TRBV3-2) with TRBJ2-2; a weak D match, TRBD2 (6 bases). V lost 3 bases and J 3 bases, leaving 11 bases between the germline ends. The germline CDR1 and CDR2 sequences are LGHDT and YNNKEL (reference sequence). The CDR3 covers 15 residues. Here the CDR3 reads CASSHHWGDTGELFF. The CDR3 DNA sequence: TGTGCCAGCAGCCACCATTGGGGGGACACCGGGGAGCTGTTTTTT.

This rearrangement joins TRBV5-1 to TRBJ1-2; 10 nucleotides agree with TRBD1. Germline values: CDR1 SGHRS, CDR2 YFSETQ. The length of the CDR3 is 15 residues. Trimming at V came to 4 bases and at J to 4 bases, leaving 7 bases not matched to a gene. This CDR3 is CASSQGQGSIYGYTF. The CDR3 coding sequence is TGCGCCAGCAGCCAGGGACAGGGGTCCATCTATGGCTACACCTTC.

The chain employs TRBV6-5 and TRBJ2-3; D unclear. The CDR3 is 13 residues long. Germline CDR1 and CDR2: MNHEY and SVGAGI. The ends were cut back, 6 bases at V and 6 bases at J, with 13 bases in the middle. The CDR3 region has the DNA TGTGCCAGCAGCCAAGGATATAGCGATACGCAGTATTTT. Translated, it gives CASSQGYSDTQYF.

The rearrangement links TRBV7-6 to TRBJ2-5; D might be TRBD1 (5 bases). This CDR3 has 12 amino acids. Germline V lookup: CDR1 SGHVS, CDR2 FNYEAQ. V was clipped by 5 bases and J by 5 bases, with 9 bases between them. CDR3 nucleotides: TGTGCCAGCAGCGGGGCTAGGGAGACCCAGTACTTC. It translates to CASSGARETQYF.

The V and J genes are TRBV5-1 and TRBJ1-6; no clear D gene. The CDR3 extends over 14 amino acids. Trimming left V 4 bases short and J 10 bases short, with 15 bases between. CDR1 SGHRS and CDR2 YFSETQ come from the germline V gene. In DNA form, the CDR3 reads TGCGCCAGCAGCCCCGGCTCGGAGAGCTCACCCCTCCACTTT. Translation: CASSPGSESSPLHF.

This clone was counted only a few times. V and J are TRBV28 and TRBJ1-2, with 7 bases identical to TRBD1. Germline loops: CDR1 MDHEN, CDR2 SYDVKM. The length of the CDR3 is 13 residues. V dropped 5 bases and J dropped 4; count of bases not matched to a gene: 4. CDR3 DNA sequence: TGTGCCAGCAGTAAACAGGGGCCCTATGGCTACACCTTC. This sequence encodes CASSKQGPYGYTF.

The V and J genes are TRBV7-2 and TRBJ1-5; TRBD1 matches 8 bases. The CDR3 contains 14 residues. The V segment lost 4 bases and the J segment 7 bases; nucleotides outside the gene matches: 6. Germline assignment: CDR1 SGHTA and CDR2 FQGNSA. Here the CDR3 DNA reads TGTGCCAGCAGCTCCGGACAGGGCGGGCAGCCCCAGCATTTT. It yields the protein CASSSGQGGQPQHF.

The rearrangement links TRBV7-2 to TRBJ2-4, with 7 positions matching TRBD1. V shed 8 bases, J shed 0 bases, and the junction held 10 bases outside the gene matches. The CDR3 covers 16 residues. Germline CDR1 is SGHTA and CDR2 is FQGNSA. The CDR3 nucleotides are TGTGCCAGCGGCCAAACAGGGGCCATAGCCAAAAACATTCAGTACTTC. Translated, it gives CASGQTGAIAKNIQYF.

The rearrangement joins TRBV9 to TRBJ2-7, with 8 bases lining up with TRBD2. The ends lost 0 bases at V and 3 bases at J; junction bases unmatched: 8. Per the germline V gene, CDR1 is SGDLS and CDR2 is YYNGEE. The CDR3 is made up of 16 amino acids. This CDR3 is CASSVGPGGAVYEQYF. CDR3 DNA sequence: TGTGCCAGCAGCGTAGGGCCGGGGGGGGCAGTCTACGAGCAGTACTTC.

V and J are TRBV5-1 and TRBJ1-1; 7 bases map to TRBD1. V was clipped by 1 base and J by 7 bases; unmatched bases: 4. From germline, CDR1 is SGHRS and CDR2 YFSETQ. CDR3 length equals 13 residues. CDR3: CASSLQGGGEAFF. CDR3 nucleotides: TGCGCCAGCAGCTTGCAGGGGGGCGGTGAAGCTTTCTTT.

This clone was seen just once. The chain couples TRBV27 to TRBJ1-5; D may be TRBD1 (5 bases). This CDR3 has 15 residues. V was shortened by 2 bases and J by 7 bases, with 15 bases between the two germline ends. Germline loops: CDR1 MNHEY, CDR2 SMNVEV (reference sequence). CDR3 bases: TGTGCCAGCAGTTTACCCAGGGTGGGTCGACAGCCCCAGCATTTT. Amino acid sequence: CASSLPRVGRQPQHF.

This sequence joins TRBV3-1 (or the pseudogene TRBV3-2) and TRBJ2-7; a possible D gene is TRBD1 (5 bases). With 0 bases removed from V and 6 bases from J, the gap between germline ends came to 9 bases. The CDR3 is 13 residues long. CDR1 LGHDT and CDR2 YNNKEL come from the germline V gene (reference sequence). As DNA, the CDR3 is TGTGCCAGCAGCCAAGAGTCCAGGGCCGAGCAGTACTTC. This gives the protein CASSQESRAEQYF.

The rearrangement joins TRBV19 to TRBJ1-6; the D is unclear. The CDR3 runs 12 residues. The germline gives CDR1 LNHDA, CDR2 SQIVND (reference sequence). Trimming took 6 bases from V and 8 from J, leaving 8 bases between them. The CDR3 DNA is TGTGCCAGTAGCCCCACGGATTCACCCCTCCACTTT. Its protein is CASSPTDSPLHF.

The CDR3 loop reads CASRGLEGTEAFF. The CDR3 region has the DNA TGTGCCAGCAGGGGCCTGGAAGGAACTGAAGCTTTCTTT. V is TRBV6-5 and J is TRBJ1-1; the D is unclear. V dropped 6 bases and J dropped 5 bases, with 13 bases sitting between them. CDR1 is MNHEY, CDR2 SVGAGI, per germline. The CDR3 runs to 13 residues.